The entry that follows covers one TCR beta chain sequence. Constant-segment primers were used for 5'RACE, and the resulting TCR alpha and TCR beta cDNA libraries carried sample barcodes and UMIs. TCRdb redid the calling of the 5' RACE reads with MiXCR, one entry per CDR3 protein. The sample includes fewer than 450,000 distinct CDR3 sequences, roughly 26% of them seen just once. The record originates from a study of T-cell memory formation after mild COVID-19. As for the study in general: The TCR clusters were mostly specific to one donor.

V was shortened by 3 bases and J by 1 base, with 18 bases between the two germline ends. CDR1 is LNHDA, CDR2 SQIVND, per germline (reference sequence). The CDR3 spans 17 residues. The specimen sequenced was PBMCs or a T cell subset sorted from them (not recorded which). The chain recombines TRBV19 with TRBJ1-1; D remains unclear. This clonotype originated in an adult woman who had mild COVID-19 (a few samples of this study predate the infection). Cell type and time point are not known. The CDR3 spells CASSILSVPGTNTEAFF. Here the CDR3 DNA reads TGTGCCAGTAGTATCCTCTCGGTCCCGGGCACGAACACTGAAGCTTTCTTT.